One and the same sample provided the 23 T cell receptor beta chains below, sequenced in a study of CD8+CD57+ T cells in acquired aplastic anemia. According to the study, genomic DNA was the template for TCR beta VDJ and CDR3 profiling. TCRdb reanalysed the reads using MiXCR and keeps one entry per CDR3 protein. The sample lists 190,000 or so distinct CDR3 sequences; over 55% were seen once. Sequencing was performed on sorted CD4+, CD8+, or CD8+CD57+ T cells (not recorded which) from PBMCs. The receptors were sampled from a human donor in good health.

The chain has TRBV7-2 and TRBJ2-3; D assignment may be TRBD1 or TRBD2 (6 bases each). The CDR3 sequence is 19 residues long. Per the germline V gene, CDR1 is SGHTA and CDR2 is FQGNSA. The V end was cut by 6 bases, the J end by 2 bases, with 27 bases between. CDR3 amino acids: CASSQEGGGNTSPTDTQYF. The CDR3 DNA is TGTGCCAGCAGTCAGGAGGGGGGAGGAAACACCAGTCCCACAGATACGCAGTATTTT.

This rearrangement joins TRBV15 to TRBJ1-5; no clear D. This CDR3 contains 13 residues. Germline lookup yields CDR1 LNHNV and CDR2 YYDKDF (reference sequence). V lost 4 bases to trimming and J lost 7 bases, with 11 bases between them. The CDR3 DNA follows: TGTGCCACCAGCACTGACCGCCAACAGCCCCAGCATTTT. Its protein product is CATSTDRQQPQHF.

This clonotype was detected many times. The chain recombines TRBV7-7 with TRBJ1-6; unclear D gene. Deletions cut 5 bases from V and 11 bases from J, with 13 bases between. This CDR3 contains 13 residues. Germline assignment: CDR1 SSHAT and CDR2 FNYEAQ (reference sequence). The CDR3: CASSMTLTAPLHF. As DNA, the CDR3 is TGTGCCAGCAGCATGACCCTAACGGCACCCCTCCACTTT.

As to this clonotype: Germline and junction disagree at one end, which may indicate a read error. The V call is TRBV19, the J call TRBJ2-1, with 9 bases identical to TRBD1. The CDR3 extends over 15 amino acids. Germline CDR1 LNHDA, CDR2 SQIVND (reference sequence). CDR3 nucleotide sequence: TGTGCCAGTAGGCCGGGACAGGGCTTCTACGATGAGCAGTTCTTC. This encodes CASRPGQGFYDEQFF.

This chain uses TRBV7-3 with TRBJ1-1; TRBD1 matches at 10 bases. Germline trimming cut 6 bases from V and 4 bases from J; bases unmatched to any gene: 5. In germline, CDR1 is SGHTA, CDR2 FQGTGA. The CDR3 has 14 amino acids. CDR3 sequence: CASSGTGASTEAFF. Here the CDR3 DNA reads TGTGCCAGCAGTGGGACAGGGGCTAGCACTGAAGCTTTCTTT.

There are a few counts of this clonotype. This sequence joins TRBV20-1 and TRBJ1-1, with 7 bases matching TRBD1. The length of the CDR3 is 13 residues. The germline CDR1 and CDR2 sequences are DFQATT and SNEGSKA (reference sequence). J was trimmed by 0 bases and V by 2 bases; bases with no gene match: 0. The CDR3 loop is CSARQGVNTEAFF. In nucleotides, the CDR3 is TGCAGTGCTAGACAGGGGGTGAACACTGAAGCTTTCTTT.

The chain joins TRBV2 to TRBJ1-5; perhaps TRBD1 as D (6 bases). The CDR3 runs 16 residues. Germline V lookup: CDR1 SNHLY, CDR2 FYNNEI. V lost 2 bases and J lost 7, with 18 bases in between. CDR3 bases: TGTGCCAGCAGTGAACAGGGAAGGGTCGGGGGCCAGCCCCAGCATTTT. The encoded protein is CASSEQGRVGGQPQHF.

The rearrangement joins TRBV29-1 to TRBJ2-1; D is undetermined. Germline assignment: CDR1 SQVTM and CDR2 ANQGSEA. V was pared by 0 bases and J by 6 bases, with 15 bases between. The CDR3 is 15 residues long. CDR3 in DNA: TGCAGCGTTGAAGATGGTGCGGCTGGGGTCAATGAGCAGTTCTTC. This sequence encodes CSVEDGAAGVNEQFF.

This clonotype came up many times. J is TRBJ1-1 and V is TRBV11-2, with 7 bases aligning to TRBD1. The CDR3 runs 15 residues. V trimming: 5 bases; J trimming: 0 bases; junction bases outside the gene matches: 6. Germline V gene sequence: CDR1 SGHAT, CDR2 FQNNGV. CDR3 loop: CASSTRQGLNTEAFF. CDR3 in DNA: TGTGCCAGCAGCACCCGACAGGGCTTGAACACTGAAGCTTTCTTT.

The chain combines TRBV24-1 with TRBJ2-3; unclear D gene. CDR3 size: 14 residues. Per germline, CDR1 KGHDR and CDR2 SFDVKD. Trimming took off 5 bases at V and 0 bases at J, with 8 bases between the two ends. Here the CDR3 reads CATSVGSSTDTQYF. For the CDR3, the DNA is TGTGCCACCAGTGTGGGCTCTAGCACAGATACGCAGTATTTT.

This clonotype was seen only a few times. The chain has TRBV2 and TRBJ1-3, with D unclear. Trimming took 6 bases from V and 0 from J, leaving 3 bases between them. Germline CDR1 is SNHLY and CDR2 is FYNNEI. This CDR3 comprises 12 residues. The DNA of the CDR3 is TGTGCCAGCAGGGCCTCTGGAAACACCATATATTTT. Its protein is CASRASGNTIYF.

This clonotype was found many times. This rearrangement joins TRBV12-3 or TRBV12-4 to TRBJ1-5; no firm D call. Trimming shortened V by 7 bases and J by 4 bases, and 11 bases separated the two germline ends. The CDR3 sequence is 13 residues long. This CDR3 is CASNYLGNQPQHF. CDR3 nucleotide sequence: TGTGCCAGCAACTATTTGGGAAATCAGCCCCAGCATTTT.

As to this clonotype: A read error is possible here, since a much larger clone lies one base away. This chain connects TRBV6-5 to TRBJ2-3; D not certain. This CDR3 is 13 amino acids long. Germline loops: CDR1 MNHEY, CDR2 SVGAGI. Deletions cut 5 bases from V and 6 bases from J, with 12 bases between. The CDR3 DNA reads TGTGCCAGCAGTCGTTTGGGATCCGATACGCAGTATTTT. It encodes CASSRLGSDTQYF.

The rearrangement uses TRBV5-1 and TRBJ2-1; unclear D gene. Trimming removed 0 bases from V and 5 bases from J, with 6 bases in between. CDR1 and CDR2 from the germline V gene are SGHRS and YFSETQ. The CDR3 is 13 amino acids. The CDR3 DNA sequence: TGCGCCAGCAGCTTGGGTGTGGACAATGAGCAGTTCTTC. It is translated as CASSLGVDNEQFF.

J is TRBJ1-1 and V is TRBV29-1; possibly TRBD1 for D (5 bases). The germline CDR1 and CDR2 sequences are SQVTM and ANQGSEA. The CDR3 loop spans 13 amino acids. V shed 3 bases and J shed 1 base, with 9 bases lying between them. CDR3 in amino acids: CSVDVGGNTEAFF. The DNA for the CDR3 is TGCAGCGTTGACGTTGGGGGGAACACTGAAGCTTTCTTT.

Comment on this clonotype: An end of the junction differs from the germline gene, which may be a read error. The chain has TRBV19 and TRBJ2-7; D is possibly TRBD2 (5 bases). The V gene's germline CDR1 is LNHDA and CDR2 SQIVND (reference sequence). The CDR3 has 13 residues. The CDR3 bases are TGTGCCAGCAGTATAGACTATGACTACGAGCAGTACTTC. Protein sequence: CASSIDYDYEQYF.

The DNA of the CDR3 is TGTGCCACCCAAGTGGGGACTGAAGCTTTCTTT. It codes for CATQVGTEAFF. This chain joins TRBV28 and TRBJ1-1; D not resolved. Between the trimmed V and J ends, which lost 10 bases and 5 bases, there was a span of 11 bases. The CDR3 consists of 11 residues. Germline assignment: CDR1 MDHEN and CDR2 SYDVKM.

This chain joins TRBV19 and TRBJ1-2, with D tentatively TRBD1 (5 bases). The CDR3 totals 12 residues. Deletions cut 7 bases from V and 8 bases from J, with 14 bases between. From germline, CDR1 is LNHDA and CDR2 SQIVND (reference sequence). The CDR3 DNA reads as TGTGCCAGTACCGCAGGGTTCGTGGGCTACACCTTC. It specifies CASTAGFVGYTF. The full variable domain, with the rest looked up from reference TRBV19 and TRBJ1-2, is DGGITQSPKYLFRKEGQNVTLSCEQNLNHDAMYWYRQDPGQGLRLIYYSQIVNDFQKGDIAEGYSVSREKKESFPLTVTSAQKNPTAFYLCASTAGFVGYTFGSGTRLTVV.

The chain links TRBV19 to TRBJ1-2; 7 bases agree with TRBD1. V lost 3 bases, J lost 5 bases, and 6 bases stayed unmatched. The germline V gene encodes CDR1 LNHDA and CDR2 SQIVND (reference sequence). The CDR3 has 14 residues. The CDR3: CASSIPTGPYGYTF. The CDR3 DNA is TGTGCCAGTAGTATCCCGACAGGGCCTTATGGCTACACCTTC.

The chain combines TRBV11-3 with TRBJ1-2, with 8 bases that match TRBD1. The CDR3 has 14 residues. The V and J ends lost 1 base and 6 bases, in that order; junction bases with no gene match: 4. Germline V lookup: CDR1 SGHNT, CDR2 YENEEA. The CDR3 here is CASSLGQGRNGYTF. The CDR3 coding sequence is TGTGCCAGCAGCTTAGGACAGGGGAGGAATGGCTACACCTTC.

This clonotype has just a few counts. The chain couples TRBV19 to TRBJ1-6; no clear D. The CDR3 contains 16 residues. V was clipped by 1 base and J by 2 bases, with 9 bases between them. From germline, CDR1 is LNHDA and CDR2 SQIVND (reference sequence). CDR3 amino acids: CASSIAQAPYNSPLHF. Here the CDR3 DNA reads TGTGCCAGTAGTATAGCGCAGGCACCCTATAATTCACCCCTCCACTTT.

This clonotype was seen a single time. The chain combines TRBV7-9 with TRBJ2-5; D is uncertain. Germline assignment: CDR1 SEHNR and CDR2 FQNEAQ (reference sequence). This CDR3 contains 15 residues. Deletions cut 5 bases from V and 7 bases from J, with 20 bases between. CDR3 in amino acids: CASSPTHRPHRTQYF. CDR3 in DNA: TGTGCCAGCAGCCCCACTCACCGGCCCCACCGGACCCAGTACTTC.

The chain has TRBV7-8 and TRBJ2-5, with D possibly being TRBD1 (5 bases). The CDR3 loop spans 14 amino acids. Germline CDR1 and CDR2: SGHVS and FQNEAQ. V was clipped by 5 bases and J by 2 bases, with 12 bases between them. This CDR3 is CASSHAYRQETQYF. The CDR3 bases are TGTGCCAGCAGCCACGCCTACAGGCAAGAGACCCAGTACTTC.